What follows describes a single TCR beta chain. These data are taken from a study of blood T cell repertoires in COVID-19. Across the whole study: T cells, B-cell-depleted T cells, or PBMCs provided the cDNA or gDNA that served as material.

CDR1 is MNHEY, CDR2 SVGAGI, per germline. V dropped 6 bases and J dropped 4; count of bases not matched to a gene: 9. The CDR3 has 15 residues. Authors' processing steps: Amplification of reference gene primers provided the estimated nucleated cell counts. The method was immunoSEQ multiplex PCR; TCRdb's version includes in-frame clones alone and lacks a portion of them. V and J calls and clone size come straight from that table; D and trimming were deduced from the DNA. The sample has 350,000 or so clones, approximately 89% seen once; the top ten hold 3.9%. The sample consisted of peripheral blood. The clonotype comes from a woman aged 55-70 years with COVID-19, enrolled during active disease. V gene TRBV6-5 combines with J gene TRBJ2-3, with 8 nucleotides matching TRBD2. CDR3: CASRNRGGTSDTQYF. As DNA, the CDR3 is TGTGCCAGCAGGAACCGGGGGGGTACCTCAGATACGCAGTATTTT.